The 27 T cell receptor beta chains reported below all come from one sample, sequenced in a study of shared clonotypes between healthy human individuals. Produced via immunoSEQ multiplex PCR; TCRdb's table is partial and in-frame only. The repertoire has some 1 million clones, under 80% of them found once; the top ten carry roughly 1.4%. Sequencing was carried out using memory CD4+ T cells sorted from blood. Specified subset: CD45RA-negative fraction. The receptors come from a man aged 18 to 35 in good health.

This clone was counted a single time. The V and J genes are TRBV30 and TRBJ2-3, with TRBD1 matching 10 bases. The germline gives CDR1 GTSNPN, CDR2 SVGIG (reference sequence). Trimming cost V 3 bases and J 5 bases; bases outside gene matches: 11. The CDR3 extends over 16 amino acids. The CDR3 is CAWRLDRGLFGDTQYF. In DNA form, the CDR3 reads TGTGCCTGGAGATTAGACAGGGGGCTGTTCGGAGATACGCAGTATTTT.

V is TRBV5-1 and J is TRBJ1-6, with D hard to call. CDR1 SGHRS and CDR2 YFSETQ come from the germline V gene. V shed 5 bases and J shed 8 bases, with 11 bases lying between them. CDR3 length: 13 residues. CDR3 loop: CASREEMDSPLHF. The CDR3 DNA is TGCGCCAGCAGGGAGGAAATGGATTCACCCCTCCACTTT.

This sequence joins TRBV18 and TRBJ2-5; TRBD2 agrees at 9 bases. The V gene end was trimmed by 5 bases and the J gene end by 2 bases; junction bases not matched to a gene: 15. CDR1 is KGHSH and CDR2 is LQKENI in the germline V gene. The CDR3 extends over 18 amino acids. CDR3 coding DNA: TGTGCCAGCTCATTCACCGGGACTAGCTTTCCGGGACAAGAGACCCAGTACTTC. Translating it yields CASSFTGTSFPGQETQYF.

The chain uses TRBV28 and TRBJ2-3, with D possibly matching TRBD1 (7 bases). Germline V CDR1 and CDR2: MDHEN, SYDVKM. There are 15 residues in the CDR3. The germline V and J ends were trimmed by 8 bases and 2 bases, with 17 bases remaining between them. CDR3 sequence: CASPKEGASTDTQYF. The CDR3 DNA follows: TGTGCCAGCCCTAAGGAGGGGGCTTCCACAGATACGCAGTATTTT.

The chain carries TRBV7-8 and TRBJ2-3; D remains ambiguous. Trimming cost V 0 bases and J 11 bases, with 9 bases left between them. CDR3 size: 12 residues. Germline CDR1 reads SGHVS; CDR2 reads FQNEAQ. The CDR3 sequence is CASSLALKGQYF. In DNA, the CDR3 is TGTGCCAGCAGCTTAGCGCTGAAGGGGCAGTATTTT.

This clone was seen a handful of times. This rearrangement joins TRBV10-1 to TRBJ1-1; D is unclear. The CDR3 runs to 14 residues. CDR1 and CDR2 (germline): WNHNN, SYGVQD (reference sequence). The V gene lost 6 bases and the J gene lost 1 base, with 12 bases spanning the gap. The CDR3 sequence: CASSPQRANTEAFF. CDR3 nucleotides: TGCGCCAGCAGCCCTCAACGGGCGAACACTGAAGCTTTCTTT.

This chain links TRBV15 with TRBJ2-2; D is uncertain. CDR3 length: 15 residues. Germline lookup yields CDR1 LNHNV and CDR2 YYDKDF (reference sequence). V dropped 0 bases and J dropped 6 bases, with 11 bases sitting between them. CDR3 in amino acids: CATSRDRQPPGELFF. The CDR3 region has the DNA TGTGCCACCAGCAGAGATCGGCAGCCACCCGGGGAGCTGTTTTTT.

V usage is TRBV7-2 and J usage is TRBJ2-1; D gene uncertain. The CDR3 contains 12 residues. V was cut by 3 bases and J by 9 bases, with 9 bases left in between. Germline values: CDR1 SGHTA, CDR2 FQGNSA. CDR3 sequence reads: CASSFRNGEQFF. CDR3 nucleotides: TGTGCCAGCAGCTTCCGCAATGGTGAGCAGTTCTTC.

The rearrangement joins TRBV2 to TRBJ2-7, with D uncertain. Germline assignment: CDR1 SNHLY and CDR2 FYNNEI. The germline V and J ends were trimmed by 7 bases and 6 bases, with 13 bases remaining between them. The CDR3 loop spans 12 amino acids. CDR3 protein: CASTSLRSEQYF. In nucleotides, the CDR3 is TGTGCCAGCACTTCCCTCAGGAGCGAGCAGTACTTC.

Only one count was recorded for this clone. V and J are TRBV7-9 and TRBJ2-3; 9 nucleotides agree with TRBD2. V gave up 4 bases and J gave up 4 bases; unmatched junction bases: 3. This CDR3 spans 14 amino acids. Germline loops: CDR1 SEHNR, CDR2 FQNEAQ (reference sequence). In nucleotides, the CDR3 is TGTGCCAGCAGCTATAGCGGGAGCGCAGATACGCAGTATTTT. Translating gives CASSYSGSADTQYF.

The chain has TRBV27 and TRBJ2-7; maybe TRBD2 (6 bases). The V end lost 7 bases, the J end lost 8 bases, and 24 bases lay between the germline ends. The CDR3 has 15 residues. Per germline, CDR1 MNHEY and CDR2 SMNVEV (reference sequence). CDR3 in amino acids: CASTTGGTWMDKQYF. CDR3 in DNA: TGTGCCAGCACTACCGGAGGGACCTGGATGGACAAGCAGTACTTC.

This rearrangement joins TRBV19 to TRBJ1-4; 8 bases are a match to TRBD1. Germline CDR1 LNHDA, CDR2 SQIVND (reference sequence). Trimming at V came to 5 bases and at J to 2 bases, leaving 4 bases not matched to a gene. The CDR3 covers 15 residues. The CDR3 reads CASSPHRGTNEKLFF. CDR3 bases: TGTGCCAGTAGTCCCCACAGGGGGACTAATGAAAAACTGTTTTTT.

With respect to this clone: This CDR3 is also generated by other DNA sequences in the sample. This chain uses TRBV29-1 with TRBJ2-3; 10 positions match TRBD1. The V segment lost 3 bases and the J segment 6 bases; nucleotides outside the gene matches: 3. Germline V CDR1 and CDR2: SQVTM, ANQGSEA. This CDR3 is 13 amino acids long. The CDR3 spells CSVEGQGRDTQYF. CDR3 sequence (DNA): TGCAGCGTTGAGGGACAGGGGAGGGATACGCAGTATTTT.

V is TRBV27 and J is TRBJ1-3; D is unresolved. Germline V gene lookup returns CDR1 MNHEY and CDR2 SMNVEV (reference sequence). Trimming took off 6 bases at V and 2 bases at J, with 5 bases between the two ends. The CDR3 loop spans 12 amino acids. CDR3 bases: TGTGCCAGCAGATCAGCTGGAAACACCATATATTTT. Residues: CASRSAGNTIYF.

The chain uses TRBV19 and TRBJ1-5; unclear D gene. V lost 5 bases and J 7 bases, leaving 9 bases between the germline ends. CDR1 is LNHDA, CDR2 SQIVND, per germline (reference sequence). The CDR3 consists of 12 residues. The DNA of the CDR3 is TGTGCCAGTAGTCCCCAGAGCCAGCCCCAGCATTTT. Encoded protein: CASSPQSQPQHF. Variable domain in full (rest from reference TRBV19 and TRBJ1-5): DGGITQSPKYLFRKEGQNVTLSCEQNLNHDAMYWYRQDPGQGLRLIYYSQIVNDFQKGDIAEGYSVSREKKESFPLTVTSAQKNPTAFYLCASSPQSQPQHFGDGTRLSIL.

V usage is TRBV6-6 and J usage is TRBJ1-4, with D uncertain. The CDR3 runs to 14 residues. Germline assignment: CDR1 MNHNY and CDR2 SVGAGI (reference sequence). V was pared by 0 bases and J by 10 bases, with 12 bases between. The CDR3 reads CASSYSNGKGKLFF. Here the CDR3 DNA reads TGTGCCAGCAGTTACTCGAACGGGAAGGGAAAACTGTTTTTT.

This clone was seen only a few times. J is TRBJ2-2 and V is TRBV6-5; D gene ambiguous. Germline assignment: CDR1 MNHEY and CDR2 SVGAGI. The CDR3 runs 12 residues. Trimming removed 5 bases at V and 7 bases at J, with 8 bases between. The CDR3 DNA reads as TGTGCCAGCAGTACTCCGTACGGGGAGCTGTTTTTT. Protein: CASSTPYGELFF.

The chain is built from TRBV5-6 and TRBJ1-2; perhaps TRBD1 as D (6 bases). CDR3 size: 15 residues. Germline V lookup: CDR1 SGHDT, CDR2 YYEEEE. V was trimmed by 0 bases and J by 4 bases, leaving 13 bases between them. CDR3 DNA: TGTGCCAGCAGCTTGGGCAGGGGCCGACCCTATGGCTACACCTTC. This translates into CASSLGRGRPYGYTF.

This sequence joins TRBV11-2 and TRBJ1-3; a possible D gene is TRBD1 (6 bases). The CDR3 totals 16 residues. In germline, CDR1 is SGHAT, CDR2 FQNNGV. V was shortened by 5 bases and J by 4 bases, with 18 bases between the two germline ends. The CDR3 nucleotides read TGTGCCAGCAGCGTAGGGGGGAACTCCCCCGGAAACACCATATATTTT. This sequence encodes CASSVGGNSPGNTIYF.

The CDR3 reads CASSGRDYSGNTIYF. The DNA for the CDR3 is TGTGCCAGCAGTGGACGGGATTACTCTGGAAACACCATATATTTT. This rearrangement joins TRBV6-1 to TRBJ1-3; D gene ambiguous. This CDR3 is 15 amino acids long. V was clipped by 4 bases and J by 0 bases, with 10 bases between them. Germline V gene sequence: CDR1 MNHNS, CDR2 SASEGT.

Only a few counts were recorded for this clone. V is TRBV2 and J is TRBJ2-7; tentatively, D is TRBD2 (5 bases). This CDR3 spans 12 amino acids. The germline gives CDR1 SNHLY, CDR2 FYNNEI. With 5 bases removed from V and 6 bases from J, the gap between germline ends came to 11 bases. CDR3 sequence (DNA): TGTGCCAGCAGTCGCCTAGCCGCCGAGCAGTACTTC. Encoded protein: CASSRLAAEQYF.

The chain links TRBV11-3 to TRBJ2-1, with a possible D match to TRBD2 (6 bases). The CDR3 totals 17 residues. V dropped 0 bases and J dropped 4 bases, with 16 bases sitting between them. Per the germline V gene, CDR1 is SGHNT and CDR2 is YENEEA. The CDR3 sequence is CASSLDRGGKVYNEQFF. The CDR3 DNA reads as TGTGCCAGCAGCTTAGATCGCGGCGGGAAGGTATACAATGAGCAGTTCTTC.

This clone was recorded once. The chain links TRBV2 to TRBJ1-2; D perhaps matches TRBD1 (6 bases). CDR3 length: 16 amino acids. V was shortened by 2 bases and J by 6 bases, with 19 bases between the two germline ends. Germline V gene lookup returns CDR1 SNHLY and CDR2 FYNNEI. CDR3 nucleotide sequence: TGTGCCAGCAGTGAAAAAAGGATCGGGGGGGCAGATGGCTACACCTTC. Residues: CASSEKRIGGADGYTF.

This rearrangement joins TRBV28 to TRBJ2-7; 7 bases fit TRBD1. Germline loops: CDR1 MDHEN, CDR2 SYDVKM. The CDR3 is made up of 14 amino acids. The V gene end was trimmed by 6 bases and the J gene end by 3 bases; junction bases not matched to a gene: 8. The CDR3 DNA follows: TGTGCCAGCAGGGCCGGTCAGGGGGTCTACGAGCAGTACTTC. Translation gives CASRAGQGVYEQYF.

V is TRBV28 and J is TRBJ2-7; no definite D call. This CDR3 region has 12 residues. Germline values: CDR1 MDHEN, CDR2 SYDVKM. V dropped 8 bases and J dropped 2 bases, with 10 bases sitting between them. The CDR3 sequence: CASSWGPYEQYF. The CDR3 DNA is TGTGCCAGCTCGTGGGGTCCCTACGAGCAGTACTTC.

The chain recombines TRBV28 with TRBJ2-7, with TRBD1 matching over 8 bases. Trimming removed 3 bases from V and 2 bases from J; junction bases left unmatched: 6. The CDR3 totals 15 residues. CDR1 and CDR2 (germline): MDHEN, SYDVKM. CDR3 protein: CASSFRDRPTYEQYF. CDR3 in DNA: TGTGCCAGCAGTTTCCGGGACAGGCCTACCTACGAGCAGTACTTC. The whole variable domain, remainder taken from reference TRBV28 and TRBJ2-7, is DVKVTQSSRYLVKRTGEKVFLECVQDMDHENMFWYRQDPGLGLRLIYFSYDVKMKEKGDIPEGYSVSREKKERFSLILESASTNQTSMYLCASSFRDRPTYEQYFGPGTRLTVT.

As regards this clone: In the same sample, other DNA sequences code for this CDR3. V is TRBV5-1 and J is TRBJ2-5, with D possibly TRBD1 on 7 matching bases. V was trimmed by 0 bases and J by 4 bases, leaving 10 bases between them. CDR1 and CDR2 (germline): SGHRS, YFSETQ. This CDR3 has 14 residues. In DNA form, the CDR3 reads TGCGCCAGCAGCTTGGGGCAGGGGGGAGAGACCCAGTACTTC. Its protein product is CASSLGQGGETQYF. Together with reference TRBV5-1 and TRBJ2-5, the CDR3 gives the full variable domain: KAGVTQTPRYLIKTRGQQVTLSCSPISGHRSVSWYQQTPGQGLQFLFEYFSETQRNKGNFPGRFSGRQFSNSRSEMNVSTLELGDSALYLCASSLGQGGETQYFGPGTRLLVL.